The rows below give T cell receptor beta chains drawn from one sample of a study of cytomegalovirus exposure and HLA in healthy donors. Repertoires were generated with immunoSEQ multiplex PCR, while TCRdb's copy carries only in-frame clones and drops some. The repertoire table contains about 200,000 clones. Sequencing was performed on PBMCs. The receptors were sampled from a woman in her 30s in good health and CMV-seropositive. The CDR3 runs from the conserved cysteine through the conserved F or W. A D gene is named only where the DNA matches it firmly.

D gene	V gene	J gene	CDR3 protein	CDR3 DNA
NA	TRBV6-1	TRBJ1-3	CASSAQGPLSSGNTIYF	TGTGCCAGCAGTGCACAGGGACCTTTGAGCTCTGGAAACACCATATATTTT
NA	TRBV9	TRBJ2-5	CASSVGTGEETQYF	TGTGCCAGCAGCGTAGGTACCGGTGAAGAGACCCAGTACTTC
NA	TRBV19	TRBJ1-2	CASSISGPGGYTF	TGTGCCAGTAGTATTTCAGGTCCCGGAGGCTACACCTTC
NA	TRBV7-2	TRBJ2-7	CASSLAYSYEQYF	TGTGCCAGCAGCTTAGCCTATTCCTACGAGCAGTACTTC
TRBD1	TRBV7-9	TRBJ2-4	CASSSTGPLGPLAKNIQYF	TGTGCCAGCAGCTCGACAGGGCCCCTTGGCCCTCTAGCCAAAAACATTCAGTACTTC
TRBD1	TRBV5-1	TRBJ1-5	CASSYGQGDQPQHF	TGCGCCAGCAGCTATGGACAGGGTGATCAGCCCCAGCATTTT
TRBD2	TRBV5-4	TRBJ2-1	CASSEGLARVDTYNEQFF	TGTGCCAGCAGCGAGGGACTAGCGCGGGTGGACACCTACAATGAGCAGTTCTTC
TRBD2	TRBV6-6	TRBJ2-7	CASSSRLAGKTYEQYF	TGTGCCAGCAGTTCACGACTAGCGGGGAAAACCTACGAGCAGTACTTC
NA	TRBV28	TRBJ1-5	CASSLEDSNQPQHF	TGTGCCAGCAGTTTGGAGGATTCAAACCAGCCCCAGCATTTT
NA	TRBV5-1	TRBJ2-7	CASSLGGYSYEQYF	TGCGCCAGCAGCTTGGGAGGATACTCCTACGAGCAGTACTTC
NA	TRBV4-1	TRBJ1-3	CASTGASSGNTIYF	TGCGCCAGCACAGGGGCGTCCTCTGGAAACACCATATATTTT
NA	TRBV19	TRBJ2-3	CATGDHRGDTQYF	TGTGCCACGGGGGACCATCGGGGAGATACGCAGTATTTT
NA	TRBV6-5	TRBJ1-1	CASSYRRFGTEAFF	TGTGCCAGCAGTTACCGGAGGTTTGGGACTGAAGCTTTCTTT
NA	TRBV18	TRBJ1-5	CASSPISIGQRGNQPQHF	TGTGCCAGCTCACCAATATCCATAGGACAGAGGGGCAATCAGCCCCAGCATTTT
TRBD2	TRBV6-5	TRBJ2-4	CASRPGLAANIQYF	TGTGCCAGCCGCCCGGGACTAGCGGCAAACATTCAGTACTTC
NA	TRBV18	TRBJ2-2	CASSPITGEGGELFF	TGTGCCAGCTCACCGATTACCGGAGAGGGCGGGGAGCTGTTTTTT
NA	TRBV19	TRBJ2-7	CASSIRQGLNYEQYF	TGTGCCAGTAGTATTCGGCAGGGCCTTAACTACGAGCAGTACTTC
NA	TRBV6-4	TRBJ2-6	CASSGTPSSGANVLTF	TGTGCCAGCAGCGGGACACCTAGCTCTGGGGCCAACGTCCTGACTTTC